This T cell receptor (beta chain) was sequenced for a study of blood T cell repertoires in COVID-19. Measured with immunoSEQ multiplex PCR; TCRdb has only the in-frame clones, and not every one. The sample shows 10,000 or so clones, less than 80% of them seen only once. The germline V and J ends were trimmed by 4 bases and 0 bases, with 12 bases remaining between them. Germline CDR1 is MNHNS and CDR2 is SASEGT. The CDR3 consists of 16 residues. Input material: peripheral blood. This chain uses TRBV6-1 with TRBJ1-4; no clear D. The TCR comes from a man between 60 and 75 years old with COVID-19, enrolled during active disease. In DNA form, the CDR3 reads TGTGCCAGCAGTGGTTACCTAGAAGCAACTAATGAAAAACTGTTTTTT. Its protein is CASSGYLEATNEKLFF.